Listed here are 23 T cell receptor beta chains from one sample, sequenced in a study of blood T cell repertoires in COVID-19. Sequencing used immunoSEQ multiplex PCR; TCRdb keeps in-frame clones, though not all of them. The sample includes about 230,000 clones, approximately 85% of them seen just once. The sequencing sample was made of peripheral blood. All receptors derive from a man in his fifties or sixties with COVID-19, enrolled during active disease.

The chain joins TRBV6-2 or TRBV6-3 to TRBJ2-7; 8 bases line up with TRBD1. V shed 0 bases, J shed 6 bases, and the junction held 7 bases outside the gene matches. This CDR3 has 15 amino acids. The germline V gene encodes CDR1 MNHEY and CDR2 SVGEGT. CDR3 in DNA: TGTGCCAGCAGTTACTCCGGGACAGGCGTTAGCGAGCAGTACTTC. The encoded protein is CASSYSGTGVSEQYF.

DNA of the CDR3: TGTGCCAGCAGTCCCTACAGGAGCCTCTCTGGAAACACCATATATTTT. Translating gives CASSPYRSLSGNTIYF. This rearrangement joins TRBV28 to TRBJ1-3, with D possibly matching TRBD1 (5 bases). V was clipped by 5 bases and J by 0 bases, with 14 bases between them. The CDR3 sequence is 16 residues long. Looked up from germline, CDR1 is MDHEN and CDR2 is SYDVKM.

The chain uses TRBV11-3 and TRBJ1-5, with 9 bases fitting TRBD1. Germline lookup yields CDR1 SGHNT and CDR2 YENEEA. V was clipped by 5 bases and J by 3 bases; unmatched bases: 2. The CDR3 spans 14 residues. This CDR3 reads CASSRTGDNQPQHF. CDR3 DNA sequence: TGTGCCAGCAGCCGGACAGGGGACAATCAGCCCCAGCATTTT.

J is TRBJ1-6 and V is TRBV18, with 8 nucleotides matching TRBD1. The V and J ends lost 4 bases and 5 bases, in that order; junction bases with no gene match: 13. This CDR3 is built from 18 residues. CDR1 and CDR2 from the germline V gene are KGHSH and LQKENI. CDR3 in amino acids: CASSLSLSGTGDNSPLHF. The CDR3, as DNA: TGTGCCAGCTCACTATCTCTCTCCGGGACAGGAGATAATTCACCCCTCCACTTT.

The V call is TRBV28, the J call TRBJ2-5; D is possibly TRBD1 (5 bases). CDR1 is MDHEN and CDR2 is SYDVKM in the germline V gene. V was shortened by 2 bases and J by 1 base, with 11 bases between the two germline ends. This CDR3 comprises 15 residues. The CDR3 spells CASSLGRQGQETQYF. CDR3 bases: TGTGCCAGCAGTTTAGGTCGGCAGGGCCAAGAGACCCAGTACTTC.

This rearrangement joins TRBV24-1 to TRBJ2-5; 10 bases map to TRBD1. After removal of 3 bases from V and 1 base from J, the junction contained 1 base not matched to a gene. This CDR3 comprises 15 residues. Germline V gene sequence: CDR1 KGHDR, CDR2 SFDVKD. DNA of the CDR3: TGTGCCACCAGTGATCGGACAGGGGGCCAAGAGACCCAGTACTTC. Its protein is CATSDRTGGQETQYF.

The chain is built from TRBV28 and TRBJ1-4; TRBD1 matches at 7 bases. CDR1 and CDR2 (germline): MDHEN, SYDVKM. Trimming took 6 bases from V and 11 from J; bases not matched to a gene: 24. The CDR3 has 18 residues. The CDR3 region is CASRPSDGTVESWGKLFF. The CDR3 DNA is TGTGCCAGCAGGCCCAGTGACGGGACAGTCGAGAGTTGGGGTAAACTGTTTTTT.

This chain uses TRBV4-1 with TRBJ1-6; 7 bases are shared with TRBD1. Germline CDR1 reads MGHRA; CDR2 reads YSYEKL. With 0 bases clipped from V and 4 bases from J, the junction kept 9 bases outside the gene matches. The CDR3 is 18 residues long. CDR3 DNA: TGCGCCAGCAGCCAAGAAGTGGCCCCGGGACAGTATAATTCACCCCTCCACTTT. It codes for CASSQEVAPGQYNSPLHF.

The CDR3 is CATSDPGRGTYEQYF. The CDR3 bases are TGTGCCACCAGTGATCCGGGCAGGGGCACCTACGAGCAGTACTTC. The V gene is TRBV24-1, the J gene TRBJ2-7; weak D call: TRBD1 (6 bases). The V end lost 3 bases, the J end lost 2 bases, and 13 bases lay between the germline ends. Per germline, CDR1 KGHDR and CDR2 SFDVKD. This CDR3 region has 15 residues.

The chain joins TRBV19 to TRBJ1-4; 11 nucleotides match TRBD1. The CDR3 runs to 17 residues. Looked up from germline, CDR1 is LNHDA and CDR2 is SQIVND (reference sequence). Trimming took 6 bases from V and 6 from J; bases not matched to a gene: 12. CDR3 region: CASSGQGAVAIYEKLFF. The CDR3, as DNA: TGTGCCAGTAGCGGACAGGGGGCCGTTGCCATATATGAAAAACTGTTTTTT.

This chain links TRBV2 with TRBJ2-7; 7 bases line up with TRBD2. V lost 3 bases and J lost 4; bases outside the gene matches: 9. Germline V CDR1 and CDR2: SNHLY, FYNNEI. The CDR3 consists of 15 residues. CDR3 sequence (DNA): TGTGCCAGCAGTGAGTTAGGGCGGGGGTCTTACGAGCAGTACTTC. It is translated as CASSELGRGSYEQYF.

The chain uses TRBV6-2 or TRBV6-3 and TRBJ2-2; 13 bases are shared with TRBD2. The CDR3 length is 19 residues. V was pared by 5 bases and J by 2 bases, with 11 bases of the junction left unmatched. The germline V gene has CDR1 MNHEY and CDR2 SVGEGT. DNA of the CDR3: TGTGCCAGCAGTCGTCGGACTAGCGGGGGCCGGATAAACACCGGGGAGCTGTTTTTT. Its translation: CASSRRTSGGRINTGELFF.

This clone has a single count. The chain uses TRBV11-2 and TRBJ2-3; a possible D gene is TRBD1 (5 bases). V lost 1 base and J 3 bases, leaving 11 bases between the germline ends. Per the germline V gene, CDR1 is SGHAT and CDR2 is FQNNGV. The CDR3 has 15 amino acids. DNA of the CDR3: TGTGCCAGCAGCTTAGTAGGGCCAGGGACAGATACGCAGTATTTT. It yields the protein CASSLVGPGTDTQYF.

This clone was seen a single time. The V gene is TRBV28, the J gene TRBJ2-1, with 9 bases aligning to TRBD2. Losses at the gene ends were 5 bases for V and 6 bases for J; bases not matched to a gene: 17. The CDR3 length is 18 residues. Germline V gene lookup returns CDR1 MDHEN and CDR2 SYDVKM. CDR3: CASSTWSGASGTVNEQFF. The CDR3 DNA reads TGTGCCAGCAGTACCTGGAGTGGGGCTAGCGGGACGGTCAATGAGCAGTTCTTC.

V usage is TRBV11-2 and J usage is TRBJ2-1; 9 nucleotides agree with TRBD1. The V and J ends lost 6 bases and 4 bases, in that order; junction bases with no gene match: 7. Germline V gives CDR1 SGHAT, CDR2 FQNNGV. The CDR3 sequence is 15 residues long. CDR3 amino acids: CASSSGTGTYNEQFF. The CDR3, as DNA: TGTGCCAGCAGTTCCGGGACAGGGACTTACAATGAGCAGTTCTTC.

This chain connects TRBV7-6 to TRBJ2-7, with 9 bases fitting TRBD1. V lost 5 bases and J lost 3; bases outside the gene matches: 8. Germline assignment: CDR1 SGHVS and CDR2 FNYEAQ. The CDR3 sequence is 15 residues long. The CDR3 DNA reads as TGTGCCAGCAGCACCGGGACAGGGCAAAACTACGAGCAGTACTTC. Its protein product is CASSTGTGQNYEQYF.

CDR3 residues: CASSFPGGGTEAFF. The CDR3, as DNA: TGTGCCAGCAGCTTCCCGGGCGGGGGTACTGAAGCTTTCTTT. V gene TRBV7-2 combines with J gene TRBJ1-1; tentative D call: TRBD1 (5 bases). V lost 3 bases and J lost 5, with 13 bases in between. This CDR3 region has 14 residues. Germline V CDR1 and CDR2: SGHTA, FQGNSA. Full variable domain (rest looked up from reference TRBV7-2 and TRBJ1-1): GAGVSQSPSNKVTEKGKDVELRCDPISGHTALYWYRQSLGQGLEFLIYFQGNSAPDKSGLPSDRFSAERTGGSVSTLTIQRTQQEDSAVYLCASSFPGGGTEAFFGQGTRLTVV.

The chain recombines TRBV30 with TRBJ2-7; D possibly corresponds to TRBD2 (6 bases). V was trimmed by 0 bases and J by 3 bases, leaving 12 bases between them. This CDR3 has 14 amino acids. Germline V gene data show CDR1 as GTSNPN and CDR2 as SVGIG (reference sequence). DNA for the CDR3: TGTGCCTGGAGTGTGGAGGGTTCGTACTACGAGCAGTACTTC. As protein: CAWSVEGSYYEQYF.

This chain joins TRBV28 and TRBJ1-2; 7 bases match TRBD1. Germline V gene sequence: CDR1 MDHEN, CDR2 SYDVKM. CDR3 length equals 14 residues. V lost 4 bases and J lost 4; bases outside the gene matches: 6. CDR3 amino acids: CASSWGAGGYGYTF. The CDR3 coding sequence is TGTGCCAGCAGTTGGGGCGCAGGGGGCTATGGCTACACCTTC.

The CDR3 here is CASGEAQPQHF. The CDR3 nucleotides are TGTGCCAGCGGAGAGGCACAGCCCCAGCATTTT. This chain links TRBV6-6 with TRBJ1-5; D is undetermined. V lost 8 bases and J lost 7, with 9 bases in between. The CDR3 has 11 amino acids. Germline V gene sequence: CDR1 MNHNY, CDR2 SVGAGI (reference sequence).

The chain links TRBV9 to TRBJ2-1; the D is unclear. From germline, CDR1 is SGDLS and CDR2 YYNGEE. The CDR3 is made up of 16 amino acids. Trimming stripped 2 bases from V and 0 bases from J, with 12 bases between. CDR3 bases: TGTGCCAGCAGCGTTAAGAGCCAAAGCTCCTACAATGAGCAGTTCTTC. Protein sequence: CASSVKSQSSYNEQFF.

The V and J genes are TRBV6-5 and TRBJ2-7, with 14 bases fitting TRBD2. The V and J ends lost 5 bases and 4 bases, in that order; junction bases with no gene match: 4. The CDR3 is 15 amino acids. The V gene's germline CDR1 is MNHEY and CDR2 SVGAGI. CDR3 sequence reads: CASSPGLAGGYEQYF. In DNA form, the CDR3 reads TGTGCCAGCAGTCCAGGACTAGCGGGGGGTTACGAGCAGTACTTC.

V gene TRBV27 combines with J gene TRBJ2-7; the match to TRBD2 covers 8 bases. The CDR3 sequence is 13 residues long. Germline V gene lookup returns CDR1 MNHEY and CDR2 SMNVEV (reference sequence). The trim removed 6 bases at V and 0 bases at J, leaving 1 base unmatched. The CDR3 reads CASSGGGSYEQYF. DNA for the CDR3: TGTGCCAGCAGCGGGGGGGGCTCCTACGAGCAGTACTTC.